A single sample gave rise to the 17 T cell receptor beta chains below, sequenced in a study of beta chain features in type 1 diabetes (dated by TCRdb to 2017 to 2018). The protocol used for the library was the immunoSEQ multiplex PCR assay. The entire isolated RNA was reverse transcribed using the High Capacity cDNA Reverse Transcription Kit, and thus expressed TCRB transcripts were sequenced. Imported from immuneACCESS, the table was reduced by TCRdb to in-frame sequences with V and J called. These copies leave out some clones; in studies compared against another copy, an unresolved V gene accounts for under half, and the cause of the remainder is not known. Present in this sample are about 620,000 clones, roughly a sixth of which were seen just once. Around 0.095% of the sample belongs to the ten largest clones. The sample comprised naive CD4+ T cells from blood. Read against the paper, the sample's cell subset or site label means: true naive CD4+ T cells. The receptors come from a man in his late teens or twenties in good health.

The chain uses TRBV18 and TRBJ1-1, with 7 bases lining up with TRBD1. CDR1 KGHSH and CDR2 LQKENI come from the germline V gene. The CDR3 loop spans 15 amino acids. V shed 3 bases and J 0 bases; nucleotides not matched to a gene: 4. The CDR3 DNA reads as TGTGCCAGCTCACCCTCGACAGGGATGAACACTGAAGCTTTCTTT. Translating gives CASSPSTGMNTEAFF.

This clone was picked up many times. V is TRBV21-1 and J is TRBJ2-7. TRBV21-1 is shown as a pseudogene. This CDR3 region has 14 residues. CDR3 in DNA: TGTGCCAGCAGCAAACCCGCAAAGGGACACGAGCAGTACTTC. Translation gives CASSKPAKGHEQYF.

V gene TRBV5-1 combines with J gene TRBJ2-5; D remains unclear. Trimming cost V 4 bases and J 9 bases, with 16 bases left between them. Germline V gene data show CDR1 as SGHRS and CDR2 as YFSETQ. The CDR3 has 13 amino acids. CDR3 region: CASSTESRSPQYF. CDR3 nucleotide sequence: TGCGCCAGCAGCACCGAGTCCAGGAGTCCCCAGTACTTC.

The table lists this clone with a few counts. The chain is built from TRBV11-2 and TRBJ2-7; D is possibly TRBD2 (6 bases). The CDR3 loop spans 14 amino acids. V was pared by 4 bases and J by 6 bases, with 16 bases between. Germline assignment: CDR1 SGHAT and CDR2 FQNNGV. CDR3 sequence reads: CASSSTRRGFEQYF. CDR3 in DNA: TGTGCCAGCAGCTCCACCCGACGGGGGTTCGAGCAGTACTTC. The whole variable domain, remainder taken from reference TRBV11-2 and TRBJ2-7, is EAGVAQSPRYKIIEKRQSVAFWCNPISGHATLYWYQQILGQGPKLLIQFQNNGVVDDSQLPKDRFSAERLKGVDSTLKIQPAKLEDSAVYLCASSSTRRGFEQYFGPGTRLTVT.

The V gene is TRBV10-3, the J gene TRBJ1-1, with D perhaps matching TRBD1 (6 bases). Deletions cut 9 bases from V and 6 bases from J, with 14 bases between. The germline gives CDR1 ENHRY, CDR2 SYGVKD. CDR3 size: 12 residues. The CDR3 nucleotides read TGTGCCATAGGTGTCGACAGGTCTGAAGCTTTCTTT. Translating gives CAIGVDRSEAFF.

This rearrangement joins TRBV28 to TRBJ2-7, with 7 positions matching TRBD1. This CDR3 contains 15 residues. Trimming took 5 bases from V and 3 from J; bases not matched to a gene: 10. The V gene's germline CDR1 is MDHEN and CDR2 SYDVKM. CDR3 residues: CASSRPRTGNYEQYF. Here the CDR3 DNA reads TGTGCCAGCAGTAGGCCTCGGACAGGTAACTACGAGCAGTACTTC.

There are a few counts of this clone. The rearrangement joins TRBV7-2 to TRBJ1-3; 9 nucleotides agree with TRBD1. The CDR3 extends over 14 amino acids. Germline V lookup: CDR1 SGHTA, CDR2 FQGNSA. J lost 11 bases, V lost 5 bases, and 10 bases had no gene match. The CDR3 region is CASSPGTGLVSIYF. CDR3 DNA sequence: TGTGCCAGCAGCCCCGGGACAGGGTTAGTGTCCATATATTTT.

V gene TRBV7-9 combines with J gene TRBJ2-5; no firm D call. The CDR3 covers 14 residues. CDR1 is SEHNR and CDR2 is FQNEAQ in the germline V gene (reference sequence). V was cut by 0 bases and J by 5 bases, with 10 bases left in between. The CDR3 DNA reads TGTGCCAGCAGCTTAGCGTCTAGTAAGGAGACCCAGTACTTC. Amino acid sequence: CASSLASSKETQYF.

Only a few counts were recorded for this clone. The CDR3 loop reads CASSLAPKATFTDTQYF. In nucleotides, the CDR3 is TGTGCCAGCAGCTTAGCTCCGAAGGCCACATTCACAGATACGCAGTATTTT. The J gene is TRBJ2-3, the V gene TRBV7-9; D not certain. The germline V gene encodes CDR1 SEHNR and CDR2 FQNEAQ (reference sequence). The ends were cut back, 0 bases at V and 2 bases at J, with 15 bases in the middle. The CDR3 sequence is 17 residues long.

The chain recombines TRBV7-2 with TRBJ2-3; TRBD1 matches at 8 bases. Germline V gives CDR1 SGHTA, CDR2 FQGNSA. V lost 3 bases and J lost 2; bases outside the gene matches: 4. The CDR3 sequence is 15 residues long. The CDR3 region has the DNA TGTGCCAGCAGCTTCGGACAGGGAAACACAGATACGCAGTATTTT. It specifies CASSFGQGNTDTQYF.

This clone was found a few times. The V and J genes are TRBV29-1 and TRBJ1-3; TRBD1 matches at 9 bases. The CDR3 covers 13 residues. Germline V gene lookup returns CDR1 SQVTM and CDR2 ANQGSEA. The V and J ends lost 7 bases and 2 bases, in that order; junction bases with no gene match: 3. The CDR3 coding sequence is TGCAGCGGGGGACAGGGAGCTGGAAACACCATATATTTT. It translates to CSGGQGAGNTIYF.

CDR3 sequence (DNA): TGTGCCAGCAGCTTAGTGAGGGGGCGAAAGTACGAGCAGTACTTC. Encoded protein: CASSLVRGRKYEQYF. The chain joins TRBV11-2 to TRBJ2-7; 7 bases fit TRBD1. Germline CDR1 and CDR2: SGHAT and FQNNGV. Losses at the gene ends were 1 base for V and 4 bases for J; bases not matched to a gene: 7. The CDR3 is 15 residues long.

This chain links TRBV25-1 with TRBJ1-4, with D possibly being TRBD1 (5 bases). Deletions cut 3 bases from V and 6 bases from J, with 11 bases between. This CDR3 comprises 14 residues. In germline, CDR1 is MGHDK, CDR2 SYGVNS. CDR3 residues: CASSEYRRDEKLFF. CDR3 in DNA: TGTGCCAGCAGTGAGTACAGGCGGGATGAAAAACTGTTTTTT.

This clone was counted many times. The chain couples TRBV7-2 to TRBJ2-4; D gene unclear. V lost 0 bases to trimming and J lost 5 bases, with 5 bases between them. The germline gives CDR1 SGHTA, CDR2 FQGNSA. This CDR3 region has 13 residues. DNA of the CDR3: TGTGCCAGCAGCTTAGCGGTGGAAAACATTCAGTACTTC. As protein: CASSLAVENIQYF.

This clone was picked up a small number of times. The J gene is TRBJ2-5, the V gene TRBV5-1, with 7 positions matching TRBD1. V shed 4 bases, J shed 2 bases, and the junction held 5 bases outside the gene matches. The CDR3 has 14 amino acids. Germline loops: CDR1 SGHRS, CDR2 YFSETQ. Here the CDR3 reads CASSPRDSQETQYF. The CDR3 coding sequence is TGCGCCAGCAGCCCCCGGGACAGTCAAGAGACCCAGTACTTC.

The chain employs TRBV14 and TRBJ2-2; 8 nucleotides line up with TRBD1. Germline V gives CDR1 SGHDN, CDR2 FVKESK. V dropped 0 bases and J dropped 5; count of bases not matched to a gene: 8. There are 17 residues in the CDR3. The DNA of the CDR3 is TGTGCCAGCAGCCAAGATTCGGCCAGGGGGCGAACCGGGGAGCTGTTTTTT. Protein: CASSQDSARGRTGELFF.

The CDR3 reads CASSDRADTQYF. CDR3 bases: TGTGCCAGCAGTGACCGGGCAGATACGCAGTATTTT. This chain joins TRBV6-4 and TRBJ2-3; D is ambiguous. This CDR3 has 12 residues. Germline V lookup: CDR1 MRHNA, CDR2 SNTAGT. V lost 2 bases and J lost 4, with 4 bases in between.